This T cell receptor (beta chain) was observed in a study of T-cell memory formation after mild COVID-19. Turning to the study itself: Each donor largely had its own TCR clusters.

This clonotype appeared a few times. Its antigen is currently unknown. Study-wide findings and caveats: The appearance of some responding clones in pre-infection memory suggested that cross-reactive memory joined.

UMIs and sample barcodes were carried by the TCR alpha and TCR beta cDNA libraries that 5'RACE produced using constant-segment primers. In TCRdb, the 5' RACE reads were re-called with MiXCR into one record per CDR3 protein. The table has roughly 100,000 distinct CDR3 sequences, 17% seen once. V lost 4 bases and J lost 1; bases outside the gene matches: 4. CDR3 length: 15 amino acids. CDR1 and CDR2 (germline): SGHRS, YFSETQ. The receptor's source is an adult woman who had mild COVID-19 (a few samples of this study predate the infection). Cell type and time point are not known. Sequencing was done on a sample of PBMCs or a T cell subset sorted from them (not recorded which). V and J are TRBV5-1 and TRBJ1-1, with 10 bases lining up with TRBD1. CDR3 region: CASSPGTGANTEAFF. In DNA, the CDR3 is TGCGCCAGCAGCCCCGGGACAGGGGCGAACACTGAAGCTTTCTTT.